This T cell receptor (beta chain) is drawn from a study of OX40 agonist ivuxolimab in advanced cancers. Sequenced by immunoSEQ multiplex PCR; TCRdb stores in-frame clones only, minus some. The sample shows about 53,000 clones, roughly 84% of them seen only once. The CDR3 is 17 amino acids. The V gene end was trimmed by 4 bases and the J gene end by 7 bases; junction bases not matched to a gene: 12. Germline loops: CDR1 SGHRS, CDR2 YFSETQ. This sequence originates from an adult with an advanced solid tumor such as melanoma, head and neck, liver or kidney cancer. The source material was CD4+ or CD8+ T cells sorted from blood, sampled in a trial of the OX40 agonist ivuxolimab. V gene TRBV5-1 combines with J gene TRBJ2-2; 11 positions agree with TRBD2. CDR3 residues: CASSLDLAGGRIGELFF. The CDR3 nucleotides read TGCGCCAGCAGCCTGGACCTAGCGGGAGGTAGAATCGGGGAGCTGTTTTTT.